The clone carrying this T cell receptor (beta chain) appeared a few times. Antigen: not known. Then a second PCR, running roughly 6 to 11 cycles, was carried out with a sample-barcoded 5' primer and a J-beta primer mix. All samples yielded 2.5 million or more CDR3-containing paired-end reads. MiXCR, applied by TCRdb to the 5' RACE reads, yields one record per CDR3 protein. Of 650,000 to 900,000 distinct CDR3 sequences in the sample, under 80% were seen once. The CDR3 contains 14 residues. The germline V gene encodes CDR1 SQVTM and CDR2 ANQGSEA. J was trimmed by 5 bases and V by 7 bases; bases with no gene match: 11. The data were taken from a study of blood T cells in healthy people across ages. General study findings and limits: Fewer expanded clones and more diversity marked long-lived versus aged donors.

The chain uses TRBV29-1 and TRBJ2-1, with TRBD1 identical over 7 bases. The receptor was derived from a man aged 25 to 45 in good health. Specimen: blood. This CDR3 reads CSGSTGRINNEQFF. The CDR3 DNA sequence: TGCAGCGGATCGACAGGGCGAATAAACAATGAGCAGTTCTTC.